The clone carrying this T cell receptor beta chain was counted only a few times. This record comes from a study of T-cell reconstitution after alpha-beta-depleted transplantation in children. Unique molecular identifiers tagged the TCRbeta library. One entry per CDR3 protein results from TCRdb running MiXCR on the PCR reads. This table holds more than 200,000 distinct CDR3 sequences, about 8.4% found once. The CDR3 extends over 16 amino acids. From germline, CDR1 is SGHAT and CDR2 FQNNGV. Trimming cost V 5 bases and J 4 bases; bases outside gene matches: 8. The clonotype was recovered from a male patient between 2 and 10 years old who had a stem cell transplant for acute myeloid leukemia, so the T cells may come from the graft donor. The specimen was PBMCs, mostly from graft donor cells, collected 360 days after TCRalphabeta/CD19-depleted stem cell transplant. The V call is TRBV11-2, the J call TRBJ2-1, with 10 bases that match TRBD2. DNA of the CDR3: TGTGCCAGCAGCCCACAAAGCGGGGGGGCGTACAATGAGCAGTTCTTC. This codes for CASSPQSGGAYNEQFF.